The rows below give T cell receptor beta chains drawn from one sample of a study of cytomegalovirus exposure and HLA in healthy donors. Sequencing was performed with immunoSEQ multiplex PCR; in TCRdb, only in-frame clones are kept and a portion is missing. In the table there are 110,000 or so clones, 67% of which are singletons. The specimen sequenced was PBMCs. Source of these receptors: a man between 18 and 35 years old in good health and CMV-seropositive. Both conserved end residues are part of each CDR3. A D gene is named only where the DNA matches it firmly. Some rows mark clone size as missing; the rest say once, few, many or name a class of expanded clone.

TRBV10-3	.	.	TRBJ1-1	TGTGCCATCAGTGAGTCCCTGAGGGGGGGGACGAATGAAGCTTTCTTT	CAISESLRGGTNEAFF
TRBV6-1	.	.	TRBJ1-2	TGTGCCAGCAGTGATGGGGCAGACTATGGCTACACCTTC	CASSDGADYGYTF
TRBV30	.	.	TRBJ1-5	TGTGCCTGGACAGTTTTTAGCAATCAGCCCCAGCATTTT	CAWTVFSNQPQHF
TRBV29-1	.	.	TRBJ2-1	TGCAGCGTTGAATTTTCCGGGGGGCGGTTCTTC	CSVEFSGGRFF
TRBV5-4	.	TRBD1	TRBJ1-6	TGTGCCAGCAGCTCCTCAGGGGGGAAAAAAGATAATTCACCCCTCCACTTT	CASSSSGGKKDNSPLHF
TRBV18	.	TRBD2	TRBJ2-5	TGTGCCAGCTCACCCAGGCTAGCGGGCCAAGAGACCCAGTACTTC	CASSPRLAGQETQYF
TRBV5-1	few	TRBD2	TRBJ2-1	TGCGCCAGCACACTAGCGGGGGGGCAGGGTGAGCAGTTCTTC	CASTLAGGQGEQFF
TRBV13	.	TRBD2	TRBJ2-1	TGTGCCAGCAGCGATGGACTAGCGGGAAATGAGCAGTTCTTC	CASSDGLAGNEQFF
TRBV6-6	few	TRBD1	TRBJ1-1	TGTGCCAGCAGTCCCCGGGGACAGGGGGAACGTGAAGCTTTCTTT	CASSPRGQGEREAFF
TRBV2	few	.	TRBJ1-5	TGTGCCAGCAGTGCCAGACAGGATCAGCCCCAGCATTTT	CASSARQDQPQHF
TRBV28	.	.	TRBJ1-1	TGTGCCAGCAGCCGAGGGAGGGTGAACACTGAAGCTTTCTTT	CASSRGRVNTEAFF
TRBV5-6	few	.	TRBJ2-1	TGTGCCAGCAGCCTCGTCCAGGCCTACAATGAGCAGTTCTTC	CASSLVQAYNEQFF
TRBV7-2	.	TRBD1	TRBJ2-7	TGTGCCAGCAGCGCCTACAGGGGCAACGAGCAGTACTTC	CASSAYRGNEQYF
TRBV6-4	.	.	TRBJ1-2	TGTGCCAGCCGAGGGACAAGCGTTGGTGGCTACACCTTC	CASRGTSVGGYTF
TRBV7-6	.	TRBD1	TRBJ2-1	TGTGCCAGCAGCATGGACAGGCGCGATGAGCAGTTCTTC	CASSMDRRDEQFF
TRBV7-2	once	TRBD2	TRBJ2-1	TGTGCCAGCAGCACCCAGCGGGGCCAAAACAATGAGCAGTTCTTC	CASSTQRGQNNEQFF
TRBV28	.	TRBD1	TRBJ2-7	TGTGCCAGCAGTTTTTCAGTGGGACAGGAGGCCTACGAGCAGTACTTC	CASSFSVGQEAYEQYF
TRBV5-6	few	TRBD2	TRBJ2-5	TGTGCCAGTCACTCCAGACTAGCTTTGAAGACCCAGTACTTC	CASHSRLALKTQYF
TRBV2	.	TRBD2	TRBJ2-1	TGTGCCAGCAGTGAAACACCTAGCGGAGGTCCCTACAATGAGCAGTTCTTC	CASSETPSGGPYNEQFF
TRBV6-5	.	TRBD1	TRBJ1-2	TGTGCCAGCAGTTCGGACAGGAAAAACTATGGCTACACCTTC	CASSSDRKNYGYTF
TRBV6-1	.	.	TRBJ1-6	TGTGCCGGGGGGCGGGGGGCCTTTAATTCACCCCTCCACTTT	CAGGRGAFNSPLHF
TRBV5-4	.	TRBD1	TRBJ2-2	TGTGCCAGCAGCGCCGCAGGGGGCCTGTACACCGGGGAGCTGTTTTTT	CASSAAGGLYTGELFF
TRBV7-9	.	.	TRBJ2-3	TGTGCCAGCACCCAGGGTGTGGCAGATACGCAGTATTTT	CASTQGVADTQYF
TRBV28	few	TRBD1	TRBJ1-2	TGTGCCAGCAGTTCTCACAGGGGGCGAGGCTACACCTTC	CASSSHRGRGYTF
TRBV25-1	once	.	TRBJ2-2	TGTGCCAGCAGTTCAGGGTGGAACACCGGGGAGCTGTTTTTT	CASSSGWNTGELFF
TRBV5-1	.	.	TRBJ2-7	TGCGCCAGCAGCTTGGTGGCAGGGGTTGGCGAGCAGTACTTC	CASSLVAGVGEQYF
TRBV19	few	.	TRBJ2-5	TGTGCCAGTAGACAGGGGTGGAGCGGGGGCGTAGAGACCCAGTACTTC	CASRQGWSGGVETQYF
TRBV5-1	.	TRBD1	TRBJ2-2	TGCGCCAGCAGCTTGTCGGGACAGATTACCGGGGAGCTGTTTTTT	CASSLSGQITGELFF
TRBV5-1	.	.	TRBJ2-6	TGCGCCAGCAGCTTGGAATCCGCGACTGGGGCCAACGCCCTGACTTTC	CASSLESATGANALTF
TRBV28	.	.	TRBJ2-7	TGTGCCAGCAGCATAGAGGGAGCATTGTACGAGCAGTACTTC	CASSIEGALYEQYF
TRBV5-1	few	.	TRBJ1-2	TGCGCCAGCAGCATCGGGACTCCTAACTATGGCTACACCTTC	CASSIGTPNYGYTF
TRBV2	.	.	TRBJ2-2	TGTGCCAGCAGAGGGAGTAGGGACACCGGGGAGCTGTTTTTT	CASRGSRDTGELFF
TRBV19	few	.	TRBJ2-3	TGTGCCAGTACGACCGACATAAACACAGATACGCAGTATTTT	CASTTDINTDTQYF
TRBV6-4	.	TRBD2	TRBJ2-1	TGTGCCAGCAGCACTAGCGGGGGGGCCTATGAGCAGTTCTTC	CASSTSGGAYEQFF
TRBV5-6	few	.	TRBJ2-4	TGTGCCAGCAGCTTGCGGGGGACAGCCAAAAACATTCAGTACTTC	CASSLRGTAKNIQYF
TRBV5-1	.	TRBD1	TRBJ2-2	TGCGCCAGCAGAAATGGACAGGGGGTTATCGGGGAGCTGTTTTTT	CASRNGQGVIGELFF
TRBV5-1	.	.	TRBJ1-1	TGCGCCAGCAGCTTGGACCCGGGGACAAGCATTGAAGCTTTCTTT	CASSLDPGTSIEAFF
TRBV25-1	.	TRBD1	TRBJ2-3	TGTGCCAGCAGTGCCCAACGCGGGACAGGGAGGATGAGAGATACGCAGTATTTT	CASSAQRGTGRMRDTQYF
TRBV10-3	.	TRBD2	TRBJ2-5	TGTGCCATAGCGGGGGGGCCCCAAGAGACCCAGTACTTC	CAIAGGPQETQYF
TRBV5-1	.	TRBD1	TRBJ1-4	TGCGCCAGCAGCCAGAACCCGACAGGGGCGGGAGAAAAACTGTTTTTT	CASSQNPTGAGEKLFF
TRBV19	few	TRBD1	TRBJ1-2	TGTGCCAGTACCATATCTGACAGGGCGATGGATGGCTACACCTTC	CASTISDRAMDGYTF
TRBV6-5	.	.	TRBJ1-5	TGTGCCAGCAGTAAGACTTCAGGGTATCGGCAGCCCCAGCATTTT	CASSKTSGYRQPQHF
TRBV6-1	.	TRBD2	TRBJ2-5	TGTGCCAGCAGGCGGGGGTTCCAAGAGACCCAGTACTTC	CASRRGFQETQYF
TRBV6-1	.	.	TRBJ2-3	TGTGCCAGCAGTGAACGGACAGAGACAGATAGGCAGTATTTT	CASSERTETDRQYF
TRBV6-4	few	.	TRBJ1-2	TGTGCCAGCAGTGACCCTACAGGGACTAACTATGGCTACACCTTC	CASSDPTGTNYGYTF
TRBV7-5	.	.	TRBJ1-4	TGTGTCAGAAGCTTAAGGTTGGGGAGGACGGTCCCCAGACTGTTTTTT	CVRSLRLGRTVPRLFF
TRBV2	few	TRBD1	TRBJ2-2	TGTGCCAGCAGTGAAGAGGACAGGTGGGAGACCGGGGAGCTGTTTTTT	CASSEEDRWETGELFF
TRBV10-1	.	TRBD1	TRBJ2-7	TGCGCCAGCCAGACAGGGAGTATAATCCACGAGCAGTACTTC	CASQTGSIIHEQYF
TRBV6-5	.	TRBD1	TRBJ2-3	TGTGCCAGCAGAACATTCAGGGGGTCAGATACGCAGTATTTT	CASRTFRGSDTQYF